Included here is one T cell receptor beta chain sequence, with context. TRB was amplified by touch-down multiplex PCR, primer pools A and B combined. TCRdb reprocessed the multiplex PCR reads and stores each CDR3 protein as one record, lacking DNA. The sample holds around 7,000 distinct CDR3 sequences. This sample is drawn from a study of T cell clusters in autoimmune cytopenias. About 37,500 genome equivalents of blood DNA were amplified for TRB. Germline V lookup: CDR1 MNHNS, CDR2 SASEGT. The CDR3 runs to 12 residues. The same sample was also used in a study of T cell repertoires in aging, cancer and after chemotherapy. That work states: Over several months to years, re-sampled healthy donor repertoires clearly shared clones.

This TCR was sampled from a human donor in good health. Sequenced: peripheral blood. The chain joins TRBV6-1 to TRBJ1-5. CDR3: CASSEMGQPQHF.